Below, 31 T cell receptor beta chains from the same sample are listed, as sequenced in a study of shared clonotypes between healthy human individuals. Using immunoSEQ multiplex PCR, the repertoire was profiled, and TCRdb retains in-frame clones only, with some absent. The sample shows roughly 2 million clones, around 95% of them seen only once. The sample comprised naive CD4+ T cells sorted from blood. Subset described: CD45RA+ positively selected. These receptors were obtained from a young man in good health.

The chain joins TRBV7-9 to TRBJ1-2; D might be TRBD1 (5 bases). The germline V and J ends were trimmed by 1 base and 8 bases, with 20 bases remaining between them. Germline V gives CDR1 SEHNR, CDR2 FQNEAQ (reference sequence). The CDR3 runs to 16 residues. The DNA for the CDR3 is TGTGCCAGCAGCTTAGTGGGCAGGGAGAGAAGAATGGGCTACACCTTC. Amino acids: CASSLVGRERRMGYTF.

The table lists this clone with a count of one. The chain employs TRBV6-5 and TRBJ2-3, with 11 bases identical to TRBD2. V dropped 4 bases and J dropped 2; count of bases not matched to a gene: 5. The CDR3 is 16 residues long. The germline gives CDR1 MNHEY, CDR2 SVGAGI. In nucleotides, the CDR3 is TGTGCCAGCAGTTGGGGACTAGCGGCCGACACAGATACGCAGTATTTT. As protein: CASSWGLAADTDTQYF.

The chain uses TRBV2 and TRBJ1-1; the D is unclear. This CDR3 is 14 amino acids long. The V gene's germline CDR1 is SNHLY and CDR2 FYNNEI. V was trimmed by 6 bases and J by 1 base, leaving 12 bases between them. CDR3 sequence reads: CASRPFEANTEAFF. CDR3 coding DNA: TGTGCCAGCAGGCCTTTCGAAGCGAACACTGAAGCTTTCTTT.

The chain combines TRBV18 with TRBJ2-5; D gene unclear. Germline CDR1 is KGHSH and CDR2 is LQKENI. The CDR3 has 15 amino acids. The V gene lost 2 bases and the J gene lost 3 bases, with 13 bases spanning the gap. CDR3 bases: TGTGCCAGCTCACCATCGCCACAGAACAAAGAGACCCAGTACTTC. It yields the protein CASSPSPQNKETQYF.

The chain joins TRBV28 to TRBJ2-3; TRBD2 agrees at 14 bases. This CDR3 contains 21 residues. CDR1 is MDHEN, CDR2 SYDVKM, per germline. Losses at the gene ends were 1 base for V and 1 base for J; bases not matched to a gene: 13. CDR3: CASSLLNPEKTSGGGTDTQYF. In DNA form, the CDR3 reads TGTGCCAGCAGTTTATTAAATCCAGAGAAGACTAGCGGGGGGGGCACAGATACGCAGTATTTT.

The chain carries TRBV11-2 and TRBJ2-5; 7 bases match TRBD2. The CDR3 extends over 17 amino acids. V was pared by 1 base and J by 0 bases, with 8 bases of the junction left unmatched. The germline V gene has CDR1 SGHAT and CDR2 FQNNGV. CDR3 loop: CASSLAGSGLYQETQYF. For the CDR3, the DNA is TGTGCCAGCAGCTTAGCCGGTAGCGGGTTGTACCAAGAGACCCAGTACTTC. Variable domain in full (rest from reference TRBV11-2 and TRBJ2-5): EAGVAQSPRYKIIEKRQSVAFWCNPISGHATLYWYQQILGQGPKLLIQFQNNGVVDDSQLPKDRFSAERLKGVDSTLKIQPAKLEDSAVYLCASSLAGSGLYQETQYFGPGTRLLVL.

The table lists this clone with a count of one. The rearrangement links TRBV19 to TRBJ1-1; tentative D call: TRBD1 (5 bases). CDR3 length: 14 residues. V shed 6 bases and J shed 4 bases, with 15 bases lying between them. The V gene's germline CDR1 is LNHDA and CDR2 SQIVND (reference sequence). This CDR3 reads CASRAGGVGTEAFF. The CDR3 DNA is TGTGCCAGTAGGGCTGGAGGGGTAGGCACTGAAGCTTTCTTT.

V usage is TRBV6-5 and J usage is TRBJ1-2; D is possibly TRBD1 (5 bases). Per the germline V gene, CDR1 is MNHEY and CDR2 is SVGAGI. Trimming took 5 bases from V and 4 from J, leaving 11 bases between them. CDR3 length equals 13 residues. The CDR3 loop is CASSQPQGYGYTF. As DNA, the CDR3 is TGTGCCAGCAGTCAGCCTCAGGGCTATGGCTACACCTTC.

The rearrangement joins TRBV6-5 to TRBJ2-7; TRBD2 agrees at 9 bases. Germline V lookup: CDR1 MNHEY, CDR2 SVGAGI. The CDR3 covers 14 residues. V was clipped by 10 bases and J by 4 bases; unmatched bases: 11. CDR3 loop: CATQPAGGRYEQYF. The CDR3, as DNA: TGTGCCACCCAACCAGCGGGGGGCCGGTACGAGCAGTACTTC.

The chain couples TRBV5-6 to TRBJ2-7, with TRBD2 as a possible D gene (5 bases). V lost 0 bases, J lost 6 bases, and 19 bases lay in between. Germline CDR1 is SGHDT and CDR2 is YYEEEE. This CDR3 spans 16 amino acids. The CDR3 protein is CASSLGQDWRASEQYF. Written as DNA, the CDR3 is TGTGCCAGCAGCTTGGGGCAGGATTGGCGGGCTAGCGAGCAGTACTTC. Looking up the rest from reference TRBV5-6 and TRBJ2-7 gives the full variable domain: DAGVTQSPTHLIKTRGQQVTLRCSPKSGHDTVSWYQQALGQGPQFIFQYYEEEERQRGNFPDRFSGHQFPNYSSELNVNALLLGDSALYLCASSLGQDWRASEQYFGPGTRLTVT.

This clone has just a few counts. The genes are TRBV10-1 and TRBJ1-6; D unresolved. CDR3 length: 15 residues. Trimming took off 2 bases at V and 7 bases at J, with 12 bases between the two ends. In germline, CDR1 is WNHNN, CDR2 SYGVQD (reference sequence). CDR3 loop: CASSEDSQKNSPLHF. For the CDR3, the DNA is TGCGCCAGCAGTGAGGATTCACAGAAAAATTCACCCCTCCACTTT.

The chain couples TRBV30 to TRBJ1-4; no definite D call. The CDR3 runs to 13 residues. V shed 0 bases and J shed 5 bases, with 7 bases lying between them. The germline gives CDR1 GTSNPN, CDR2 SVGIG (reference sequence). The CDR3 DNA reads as TGTGCCTGGAGTGTAAGACGGAATGAAAAACTGTTTTTT. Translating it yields CAWSVRRNEKLFF.

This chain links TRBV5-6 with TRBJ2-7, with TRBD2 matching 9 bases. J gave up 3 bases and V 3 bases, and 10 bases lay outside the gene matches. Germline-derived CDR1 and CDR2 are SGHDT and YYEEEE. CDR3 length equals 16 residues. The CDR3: CASSWTPGREGYEQYF. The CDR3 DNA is TGTGCCAGCAGCTGGACGCCTGGGCGGGAGGGCTACGAGCAGTACTTC.

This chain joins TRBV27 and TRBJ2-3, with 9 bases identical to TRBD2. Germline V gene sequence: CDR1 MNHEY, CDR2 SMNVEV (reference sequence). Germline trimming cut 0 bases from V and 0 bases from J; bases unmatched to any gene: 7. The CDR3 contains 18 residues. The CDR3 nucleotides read TGTGCCAGCAGTTTATCGATGTCTAGCGGGACGAGCACAGATACGCAGTATTTT. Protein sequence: CASSLSMSSGTSTDTQYF.

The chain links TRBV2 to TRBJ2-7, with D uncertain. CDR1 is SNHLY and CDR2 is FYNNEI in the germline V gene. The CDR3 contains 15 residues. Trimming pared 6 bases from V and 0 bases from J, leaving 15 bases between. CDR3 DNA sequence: TGTGCCAGCAGGCCTCATTCCGGCTACTCCTACGAGCAGTACTTC. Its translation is CASRPHSGYSYEQYF.

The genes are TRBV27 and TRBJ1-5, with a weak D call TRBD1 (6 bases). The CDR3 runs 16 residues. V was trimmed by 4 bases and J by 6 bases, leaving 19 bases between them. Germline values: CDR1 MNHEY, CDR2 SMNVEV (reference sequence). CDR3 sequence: CASSYRAKGGIQPQHF. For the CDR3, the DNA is TGTGCCAGCAGTTACAGGGCCAAGGGTGGAATTCAGCCCCAGCATTTT.

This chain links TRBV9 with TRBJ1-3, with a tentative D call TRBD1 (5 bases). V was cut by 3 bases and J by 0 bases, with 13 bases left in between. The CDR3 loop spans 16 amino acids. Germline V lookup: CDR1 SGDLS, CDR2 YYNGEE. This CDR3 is CASSARGASSGNTIYF. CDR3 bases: TGTGCCAGCAGCGCCCGCGGGGCCTCCTCTGGAAACACCATATATTTT.

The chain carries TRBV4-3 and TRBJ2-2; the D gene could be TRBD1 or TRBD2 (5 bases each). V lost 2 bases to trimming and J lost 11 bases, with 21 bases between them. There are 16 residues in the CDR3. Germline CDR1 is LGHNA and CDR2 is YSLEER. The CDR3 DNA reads TGCGCCAGCAGCCAATCTTGGGGGACGATTCTCGGAGAGCTGTTTTTT. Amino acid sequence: CASSQSWGTILGELFF.

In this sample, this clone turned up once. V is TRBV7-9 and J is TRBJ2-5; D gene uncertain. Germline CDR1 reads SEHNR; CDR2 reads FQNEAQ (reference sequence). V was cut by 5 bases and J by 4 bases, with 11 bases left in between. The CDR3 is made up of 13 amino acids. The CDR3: CASSLPPVETQYF. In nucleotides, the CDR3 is TGTGCCAGCAGCCTCCCACCTGTAGAGACCCAGTACTTC.

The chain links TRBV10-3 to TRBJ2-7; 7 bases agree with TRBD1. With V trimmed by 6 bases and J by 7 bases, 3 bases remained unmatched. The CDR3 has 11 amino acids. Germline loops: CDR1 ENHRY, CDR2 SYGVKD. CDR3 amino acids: CAIRTGIEQYF. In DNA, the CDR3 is TGTGCCATCAGGACAGGGATAGAGCAGTACTTC.

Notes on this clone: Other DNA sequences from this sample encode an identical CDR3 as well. CDR3 loop: CSVESGGYEQYF. The CDR3 DNA reads TGCAGCGTTGAATCAGGGGGCTACGAGCAGTACTTC. The genes are TRBV29-1 and TRBJ2-7, with 7 positions matching TRBD1. V lost 2 bases, J lost 3 bases, and 1 base stayed unmatched. The length of the CDR3 is 12 residues. CDR1 SQVTM and CDR2 ANQGSEA come from the germline V gene.

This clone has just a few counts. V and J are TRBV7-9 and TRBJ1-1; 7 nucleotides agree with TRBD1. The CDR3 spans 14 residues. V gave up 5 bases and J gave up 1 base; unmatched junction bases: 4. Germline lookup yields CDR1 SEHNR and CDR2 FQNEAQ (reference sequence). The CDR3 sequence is CASSPGQKNTEAFF. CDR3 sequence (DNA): TGTGCCAGCAGCCCGGGACAGAAGAACACTGAAGCTTTCTTT. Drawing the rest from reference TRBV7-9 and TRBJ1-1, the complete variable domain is DTGVSQNPRHKITKRGQNVTFRCDPISEHNRLYWYRQTLGQGPEFLTYFQNEAQLEKSRLLSDRFSAERPKGSFSTLEIQRTEQGDSAMYLCASSPGQKNTEAFFGQGTRLTVV.

The CDR3 spells CASSSPGLAGVEQETQYF. The CDR3 DNA is TGTGCCAGCAGCTCCCCGGGACTAGCGGGAGTGGAGCAAGAGACCCAGTACTTC. This rearrangement joins TRBV7-2 to TRBJ2-5; 14 bases agree with TRBD2. The CDR3 loop spans 18 amino acids. From germline, CDR1 is SGHTA and CDR2 FQGNSA. Germline trimming cut 4 bases from V and 2 bases from J; bases unmatched to any gene: 9. Together with reference TRBV7-2 and TRBJ2-5, the CDR3 gives the full variable domain: GAGVSQSPSNKVTEKGKDVELRCDPISGHTALYWYRQSLGQGLEFLIYFQGNSAPDKSGLPSDRFSAERTGGSVSTLTIQRTQQEDSAVYLCASSSPGLAGVEQETQYFGPGTRLLVL.

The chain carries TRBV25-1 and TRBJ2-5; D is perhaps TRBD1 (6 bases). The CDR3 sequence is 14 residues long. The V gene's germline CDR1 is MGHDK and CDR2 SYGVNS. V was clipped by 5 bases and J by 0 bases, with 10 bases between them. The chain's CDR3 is CASSTDSYQETQYF. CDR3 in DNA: TGTGCCAGCAGTACGGACAGCTACCAAGAGACCCAGTACTTC.

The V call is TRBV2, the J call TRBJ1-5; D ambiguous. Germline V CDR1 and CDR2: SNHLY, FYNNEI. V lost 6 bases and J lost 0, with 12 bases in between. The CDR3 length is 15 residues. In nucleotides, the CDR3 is TGTGCCAGCAGAAACCGGGATTATAGCAATCAGCCCCAGCATTTT. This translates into CASRNRDYSNQPQHF.

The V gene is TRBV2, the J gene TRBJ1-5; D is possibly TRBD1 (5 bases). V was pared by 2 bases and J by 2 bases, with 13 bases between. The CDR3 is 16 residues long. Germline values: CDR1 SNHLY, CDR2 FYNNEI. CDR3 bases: TGTGCCAGCAGTGAACTTCCAGGGTTGGGCAATCAGCCCCAGCATTTT. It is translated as CASSELPGLGNQPQHF. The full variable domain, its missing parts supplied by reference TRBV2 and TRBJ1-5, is EPEVTQTPSHQVTQMGQEVILRCVPISNHLYFYWYRQILGQKVEFLVSFYNNEISEKSEIFDDQFSVERPDGSNFTLKIRSTKLEDSAMYFCASSELPGLGNQPQHFGDGTRLSIL.

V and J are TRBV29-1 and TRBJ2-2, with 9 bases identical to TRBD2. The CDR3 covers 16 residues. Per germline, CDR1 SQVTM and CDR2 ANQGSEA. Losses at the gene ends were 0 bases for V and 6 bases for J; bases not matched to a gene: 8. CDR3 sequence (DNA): TGCAGCGTTGAAGATCGGGGACTAGCTGGGGCCGGGGAGCTGTTTTTT. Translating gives CSVEDRGLAGAGELFF.

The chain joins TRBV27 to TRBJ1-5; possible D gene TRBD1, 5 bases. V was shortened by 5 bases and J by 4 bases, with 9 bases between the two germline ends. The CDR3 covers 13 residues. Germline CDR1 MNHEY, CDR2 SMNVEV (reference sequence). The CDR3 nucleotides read TGTGCCAGCAGTCGGGGCAGAAATCAGCCCCAGCATTTT. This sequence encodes CASSRGRNQPQHF.

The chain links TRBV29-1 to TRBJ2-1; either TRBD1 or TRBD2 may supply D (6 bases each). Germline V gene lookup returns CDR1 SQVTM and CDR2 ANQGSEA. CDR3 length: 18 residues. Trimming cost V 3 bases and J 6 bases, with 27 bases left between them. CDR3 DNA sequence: TGCAGCGTTGATTACTCTATCCTAGGGGGGAAATTGGGCAATGAGCAGTTCTTC. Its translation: CSVDYSILGGKLGNEQFF.

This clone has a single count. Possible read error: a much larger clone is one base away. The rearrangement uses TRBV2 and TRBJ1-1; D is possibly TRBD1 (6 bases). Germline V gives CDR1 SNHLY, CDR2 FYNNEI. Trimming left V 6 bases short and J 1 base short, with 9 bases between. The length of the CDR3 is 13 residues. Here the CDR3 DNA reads TGTGCCAGCAGAGGACAGAGGAACACTGAAGCTTTCTTT. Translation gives CASRGQRNTEAFF. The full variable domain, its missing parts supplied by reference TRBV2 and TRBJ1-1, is EPEVTQTPSHQVTQMGQEVILRCVPISNHLYFYWYRQILGQKVEFLVSFYNNEISEKSEIFDDQFSVERPDGSNFTLKIRSTKLEDSAMYFCASRGQRNTEAFFGQGTRLTVV.

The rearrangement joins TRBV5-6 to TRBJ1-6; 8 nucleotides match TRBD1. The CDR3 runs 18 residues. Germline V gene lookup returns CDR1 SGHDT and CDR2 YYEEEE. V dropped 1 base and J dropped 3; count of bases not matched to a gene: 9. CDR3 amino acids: CASSLRRTGNVYNSPLHF. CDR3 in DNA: TGTGCCAGCAGCTTGCGACGGACAGGGAACGTCTATAATTCACCCCTCCACTTT. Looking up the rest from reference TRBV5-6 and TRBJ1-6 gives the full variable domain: DAGVTQSPTHLIKTRGQQVTLRCSPKSGHDTVSWYQQALGQGPQFIFQYYEEEERQRGNFPDRFSGHQFPNYSSELNVNALLLGDSALYLCASSLRRTGNVYNSPLHFGNGTRLTVT.